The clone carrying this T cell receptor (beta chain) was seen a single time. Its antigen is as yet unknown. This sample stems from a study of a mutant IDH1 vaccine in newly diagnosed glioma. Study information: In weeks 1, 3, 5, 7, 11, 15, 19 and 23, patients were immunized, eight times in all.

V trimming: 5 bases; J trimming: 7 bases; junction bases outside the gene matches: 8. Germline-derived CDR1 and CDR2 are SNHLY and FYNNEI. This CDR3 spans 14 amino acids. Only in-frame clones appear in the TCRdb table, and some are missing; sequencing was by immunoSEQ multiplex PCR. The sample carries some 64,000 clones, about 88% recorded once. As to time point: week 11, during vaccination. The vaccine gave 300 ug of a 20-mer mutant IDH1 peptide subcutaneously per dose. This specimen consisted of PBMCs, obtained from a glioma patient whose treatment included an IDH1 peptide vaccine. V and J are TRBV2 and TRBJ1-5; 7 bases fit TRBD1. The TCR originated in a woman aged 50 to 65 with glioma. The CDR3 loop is CASSTQGGHQPQHF. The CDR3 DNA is TGTGCCAGCAGTACCCAGGGGGGGCACCAGCCCCAGCATTTT.